The sequence of this T cell receptor (beta chain) was determined in a study of vaccination effects on CD4 cells after COVID-19. Concerning this clone: The antigen remains undetermined.

Antigen-specific CD4+ T cell clonotypes were called by their expansion after viral peptide-pool culture in ViraFEST. CD4+ T cell isolation took place after less than 13 days of culture. CDR1 is KGHSH and CDR2 is LQKENI in the germline V gene. Trimming left V 1 base short and J 6 bases short, with 12 bases between. The CDR3 has 14 residues. The method was immunoSEQ multiplex PCR; TCRdb's version includes in-frame clones alone and lacks a portion of them. The profile shows under 80,000 clones, roughly 74% of them singletons. The sequence was obtained from a human donor who received a COVID-19 vaccine. The specimen was CD4+ T cells from PBMCs cultured with HCoV-229E spike peptides, collected before COVID-19 vaccination. The chain links TRBV18 to TRBJ2-5, with TRBD1 as a possible D gene (5 bases). The CDR3 here is CASSPLSGKKTQYF. CDR3 bases: TGTGCCAGCTCACCACTCTCAGGGAAAAAGACCCAGTACTTC.